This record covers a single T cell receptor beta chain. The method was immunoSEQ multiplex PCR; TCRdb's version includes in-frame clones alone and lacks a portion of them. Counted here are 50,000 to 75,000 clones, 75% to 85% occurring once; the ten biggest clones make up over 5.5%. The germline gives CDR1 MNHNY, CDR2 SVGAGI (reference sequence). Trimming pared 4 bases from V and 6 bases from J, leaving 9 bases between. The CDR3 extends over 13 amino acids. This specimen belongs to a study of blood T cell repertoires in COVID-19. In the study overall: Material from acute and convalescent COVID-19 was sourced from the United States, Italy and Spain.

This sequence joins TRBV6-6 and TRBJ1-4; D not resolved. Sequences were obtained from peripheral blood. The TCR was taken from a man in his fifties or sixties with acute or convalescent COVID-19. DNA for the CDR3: TGTGCCAGCAGTTTGAACAGTGATGAAAAACTGTTTTTT. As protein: CASSLNSDEKLFF.